These 17 T cell receptor beta chains share one sample of origin, sequenced in a study of blood T cell repertoires in COVID-19. TCRdb's table, derived via immunoSEQ multiplex PCR, lists solely in-frame clones and lacks some. The sample lists 350,000 to 450,000 clones, about 88% occurring once. Sequencing was done on a sample of peripheral blood. The receptors here all came from a woman in her forties with COVID-19, enrolled during active disease.

The genes are TRBV9 and TRBJ1-3, with D possibly being TRBD1 (6 bases). The CDR3 length is 16 residues. Per the germline V gene, CDR1 is SGDLS and CDR2 is YYNGEE. V shed 0 bases and J shed 0 bases, with 10 bases lying between them. The CDR3 DNA reads TGTGCCAGCAGCGTAGGAAGGGGGGGCTCTGGAAACACCATATATTTT. It is translated as CASSVGRGGSGNTIYF.

The chain recombines TRBV11-1 with TRBJ2-3, with 14 nucleotides matching TRBD2. The V gene's germline CDR1 is SGHAT and CDR2 FQDESV (reference sequence). This CDR3 has 16 amino acids. J was trimmed by 3 bases and V by 5 bases; bases with no gene match: 4. The CDR3 loop reads CASSQRTSGRTDTQYF. CDR3 in DNA: TGTGCCAGCAGCCAGCGGACTAGCGGGAGGACAGATACGCAGTATTTT.

This chain uses TRBV29-1 with TRBJ1-1; D is ambiguous. Looked up from germline, CDR1 is SQVTM and CDR2 is ANQGSEA. The CDR3 consists of 13 residues. V was trimmed by 1 base and J by 2 bases, leaving 8 bases between them. CDR3 amino acids: CSVEAGANTEAFF. In DNA, the CDR3 is TGCAGCGTTGAAGCGGGAGCAAACACTGAAGCTTTCTTT.

The V call is TRBV3-1 (or the pseudogene TRBV3-2), the J call TRBJ1-5; D not certain. Germline V lookup: CDR1 LGHDT, CDR2 YNNKEL (reference sequence). V dropped 0 bases and J dropped 7 bases, with 4 bases sitting between them. The CDR3 consists of 12 residues. The CDR3 DNA is TGTGCCAGCAGCCAAGATCAACAGCCCCAGCATTTT. As protein: CASSQDQQPQHF.

The V gene is TRBV9, the J gene TRBJ1-2, with 7 bases aligning to TRBD1. There are 12 residues in the CDR3. Germline CDR1 and CDR2: SGDLS and YYNGEE. V gave up 4 bases and J gave up 5 bases; unmatched junction bases: 2. The DNA for the CDR3 is TGTGCCAGCAGCCAGGGACAGTATGGCTACACCTTC. Translation: CASSQGQYGYTF.

The J gene is TRBJ1-2, the V gene TRBV5-1; 10 positions agree with TRBD1. The germline V gene encodes CDR1 SGHRS and CDR2 YFSETQ. Trimming took 5 bases from V and 4 from J; bases not matched to a gene: 8. This CDR3 has 15 amino acids. CDR3 amino acids: CASRSDRGLLYGYTF. The CDR3 DNA sequence: TGCGCCAGCAGATCCGACAGGGGGCTTCTCTATGGCTACACCTTC.

The chain links TRBV6-5 to TRBJ2-7, with TRBD1 as a possible D gene (5 bases). The V gene's germline CDR1 is MNHEY and CDR2 SVGAGI. V was trimmed by 6 bases and J by 7 bases, leaving 13 bases between them. The CDR3 has 12 amino acids. CDR3 DNA: TGTGCCAGCAGCTCAGGGTTGCGAGAGCAGTACTTC. Protein product: CASSSGLREQYF.

The chain links TRBV15 to TRBJ2-3; D is uncertain. V was cut by 0 bases and J by 2 bases, with 12 bases left in between. The CDR3 has 16 residues. Germline-derived CDR1 and CDR2 are LNHNV and YYDKDF (reference sequence). CDR3 coding DNA: TGTGCCACCAGCAGAGATAATCCGAGCGTCACAGATACGCAGTATTTT. Translated, it gives CATSRDNPSVTDTQYF.

The chain employs TRBV28 and TRBJ1-1; possibly TRBD1 for D (5 bases). The CDR3 consists of 13 residues. V gave up 5 bases and J gave up 8 bases, with 15 bases separating them. Germline values: CDR1 MDHEN, CDR2 SYDVKM. The CDR3 DNA reads TGTGCCAGCAGTCATAAGACAGTAATAGAAGCTTTCTTT. Its protein is CASSHKTVIEAFF. The entire variable domain, with the rest obtained from reference TRBV28 and TRBJ1-1, is as follows: DVKVTQSSRYLVKRTGEKVFLECVQDMDHENMFWYRQDPGLGLRLIYFSYDVKMKEKGDIPEGYSVSREKKERFSLILESASTNQTSMYLCASSHKTVIEAFFGQGTRLTVV.

This chain connects TRBV5-1 to TRBJ2-5; 10 positions agree with TRBD1. V lost 7 bases and J lost 5; bases outside the gene matches: 11. From germline, CDR1 is SGHRS and CDR2 YFSETQ. The CDR3 runs 15 residues. The CDR3 region is CASSPTGGFGETQYF. The CDR3 DNA reads as TGCGCCAGCTCACCGACAGGGGGCTTCGGGGAGACCCAGTACTTC. Using reference TRBV5-1 and TRBJ2-5 for the parts outside the CDR3, the full variable domain is KAGVTQTPRYLIKTRGQQVTLSCSPISGHRSVSWYQQTPGQGLQFLFEYFSETQRNKGNFPGRFSGRQFSNSRSEMNVSTLELGDSALYLCASSPTGGFGETQYFGPGTRLLVL.

This clone was recorded a few times. The CDR3 loop reads CASSFHPGQGKETQYF. For the CDR3, the DNA is TGTGCCAGCAGTTTCCACCCGGGACAGGGCAAAGAGACCCAGTACTTC. The rearrangement uses TRBV28 and TRBJ2-5; 9 bases line up with TRBD1. Germline CDR1 MDHEN, CDR2 SYDVKM. This CDR3 contains 16 residues. V lost 3 bases to trimming and J lost 3 bases; unmatched junction nucleotides: 8. The full variable domain, its missing parts supplied by reference TRBV28 and TRBJ2-5, is DVKVTQSSRYLVKRTGEKVFLECVQDMDHENMFWYRQDPGLGLRLIYFSYDVKMKEKGDIPEGYSVSREKKERFSLILESASTNQTSMYLCASSFHPGQGKETQYFGPGTRLLVL.

The V call is TRBV2, the J call TRBJ2-6, with 10 bases fitting TRBD1. Germline loops: CDR1 SNHLY, CDR2 FYNNEI. This CDR3 comprises 17 residues. J lost 0 bases, V lost 7 bases, and 6 bases had no gene match. CDR3 sequence reads: CASIRTGGSSGANVLTF. The CDR3 nucleotides are TGTGCCAGCATTAGGACAGGGGGGTCCTCTGGGGCCAACGTCCTGACTTTC.

J is TRBJ2-2 and V is TRBV10-2; D ambiguous. CDR1 and CDR2 (germline): WSHSY, SAAADI. Between the trimmed V and J ends, which lost 6 bases and 1 base, there was a span of 12 bases. The length of the CDR3 is 15 residues. DNA of the CDR3: TGCGCCAGCAGGGTGGGTTCAGGGAACACCGGGGAGCTGTTTTTT. Its translation is CASRVGSGNTGELFF.

V is TRBV9 and J is TRBJ2-7; no reliable D call. Per germline, CDR1 SGDLS and CDR2 YYNGEE. Trimming took 0 bases from V and 2 from J, leaving 12 bases between them. The CDR3 spans 15 residues. The CDR3 protein is CASSVADWSPYEQYF. The DNA for the CDR3 is TGTGCCAGCAGCGTAGCTGATTGGAGCCCCTACGAGCAGTACTTC. The full variable domain, completed using reference TRBV9 and TRBJ2-7, is DSGVTQTPKHLITATGQRVTLRCSPRSGDLSVYWYQQSLDQGLQFLIQYYNGEERAKGNILERFSAQQFPDLHSELNLSSLELGDSALYFCASSVADWSPYEQYFGPGTRLTVT.

This chain links TRBV28 with TRBJ2-7; 7 nucleotides agree with TRBD2. The V gene end was trimmed by 2 bases and the J gene end by 3 bases; junction bases not matched to a gene: 7. CDR3 length equals 15 residues. Germline values: CDR1 MDHEN, CDR2 SYDVKM. In nucleotides, the CDR3 is TGTGCCAGCAGTTTAAGTAGCGGGTGGCACTACGAGCAGTACTTC. It specifies CASSLSSGWHYEQYF.

The V gene is TRBV6-6, the J gene TRBJ1-1, with 9 bases lining up with TRBD1. Germline V lookup: CDR1 MNHNY, CDR2 SVGAGI (reference sequence). The CDR3 contains 16 residues. The trim removed 2 bases at V and 3 bases at J, leaving 7 bases unmatched. Here the CDR3 reads CASSYGQQGAYTEAFF. CDR3 nucleotides: TGTGCCAGCAGTTACGGCCAACAGGGGGCTTACACTGAAGCTTTCTTT.

The CDR3 DNA sequence: TGTGCCAGCGGGCGGGGGATTGATGGGGAAGCTTTCTTT. Its protein product is CASGRGIDGEAFF. The rearrangement links TRBV15 to TRBJ1-1; D perhaps matches TRBD1 (5 bases). There are 13 residues in the CDR3. Germline lookup yields CDR1 LNHNV and CDR2 YYDKDF (reference sequence). The V end lost 10 bases, the J end lost 8 bases, and 20 bases lay between the germline ends.